This T cell receptor (beta chain) emerged from a study of technical replicates of blood from a handful of donors. Trimming removed 1 base from V and 3 bases from J, with 7 bases in between. The CDR3 contains 13 residues. Germline V gene lookup returns CDR1 SGHDT and CDR2 YYEEEE. TCRdb's table, derived via immunoSEQ multiplex PCR, lists solely in-frame clones and lacks some. The top ten clones hold about 0.31% of a sample with just over 80,000 clones, approximately 97% of them seen once. The TCR sequence derives from a human donor in good health. Sequencing used T cells isolated from PBMCs. The chain joins TRBV5-6 to TRBJ1-1; the D is unclear. The CDR3 spells CASSLNRDTEAFF. In DNA form, the CDR3 reads TGTGCCAGCAGCTTGAACCGGGACACTGAAGCTTTCTTT.